This T cell receptor (beta chain) came from a study of blood T cell repertoires in COVID-19. Germline values: CDR1 MNHNS, CDR2 SASEGT. Trimming left V 2 bases short and J 4 bases short, with 12 bases between. This CDR3 region has 16 residues. In the study's own analysis: Reference gene primer amplification yielded estimated nucleated cell counts. Profiling relied on immunoSEQ multiplex PCR, and the TCRdb table lists in-frame clones only, not all of them. D and trimming come from the DNA, and the V and J calls and clone size come from that table. Of tens of thousands of clones in the sample, under 80% were seen once.

The chain has TRBV6-1 and TRBJ2-6; D is undetermined. Sequencing was performed on peripheral blood. The receptor comes from a human donor in a cohort sampled during active COVID-19. The CDR3 DNA follows: TGTGCCAGCAGTGAAAGTCTGGTGGCAGGGGCCAACGTCCTGACTTTC. Protein product: CASSESLVAGANVLTF.